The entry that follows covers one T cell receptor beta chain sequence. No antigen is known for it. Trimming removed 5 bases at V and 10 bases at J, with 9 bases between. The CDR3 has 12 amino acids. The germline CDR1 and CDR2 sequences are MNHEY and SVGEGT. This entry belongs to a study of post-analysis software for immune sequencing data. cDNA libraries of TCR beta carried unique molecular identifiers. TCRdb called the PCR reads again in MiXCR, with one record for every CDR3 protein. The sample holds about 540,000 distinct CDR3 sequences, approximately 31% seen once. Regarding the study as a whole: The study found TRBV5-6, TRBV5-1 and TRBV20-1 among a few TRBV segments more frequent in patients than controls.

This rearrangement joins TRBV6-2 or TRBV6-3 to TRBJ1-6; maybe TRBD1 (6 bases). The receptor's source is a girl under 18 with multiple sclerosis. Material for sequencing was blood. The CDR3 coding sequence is TGTGCCAGCAGTCCACAGGGATCACCCCTCCACTTT. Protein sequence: CASSPQGSPLHF.